Below are 13 T cell receptor beta chains sequenced from a single sample in a study of blood T cell repertoires in COVID-19. Assay used: immunoSEQ multiplex PCR; TCRdb lists only in-frame clones, some missing. The sample lists approximately 200,000 clones; 75% to 85% were seen once. The sequenced sample consisted of PBMCs or T cells enriched from blood (not recorded which). These receptors all come from a woman in her 40s with acute COVID-19.

J is TRBJ2-5 and V is TRBV28; D might be TRBD1 (5 bases). V lost 6 bases, J lost 0 bases, and 14 bases lay in between. Germline CDR1 MDHEN, CDR2 SYDVKM. The CDR3 is made up of 15 amino acids. CDR3 amino acids: CASRTVGRYQETQYF. For the CDR3, the DNA is TGTGCCAGCAGGACAGTTGGCAGGTACCAAGAGACCCAGTACTTC.

J is TRBJ2-2 and V is TRBV12-3 or TRBV12-4; the match to TRBD1 covers 9 bases. V gave up 5 bases and J gave up 5 bases; unmatched junction bases: 0. This CDR3 is built from 13 residues. The CDR3 bases are TGTGCCAGCAGTGGACAGGGGACCGGGGAGCTGTTTTTT. It specifies CASSGQGTGELFF.

This sequence joins TRBV9 and TRBJ2-7, with 10 bases lining up with TRBD2. The V segment lost 0 bases and the J segment 4 bases; nucleotides outside the gene matches: 4. Germline V CDR1 and CDR2: SGDLS, YYNGEE. This CDR3 is 15 amino acids long. The DNA of the CDR3 is TGTGCCAGCAGCGTAGCAGGGACTAGCGAGTACGAGCAGTACTTC. It is translated as CASSVAGTSEYEQYF.

This rearrangement joins TRBV7-9 to TRBJ1-5, with 10 bases that match TRBD1. J gave up 6 bases and V 4 bases, and 6 bases lay outside the gene matches. The length of the CDR3 is 15 residues. The V gene's germline CDR1 is SEHNR and CDR2 FQNEAQ (reference sequence). CDR3 region: CASSSAGTGVQPQHF. CDR3 DNA: TGTGCCAGCAGCTCGGCGGGGACAGGGGTTCAGCCCCAGCATTTT.

The chain joins TRBV28 to TRBJ1-5, with unresolved D. Trimming pared 5 bases from V and 0 bases from J, leaving 11 bases between. The CDR3 has 15 residues. The germline gives CDR1 MDHEN, CDR2 SYDVKM. DNA of the CDR3: TGTGCCAGCAGTCTAGGCAGTCATAGCAATCAGCCCCAGCATTTT. As protein: CASSLGSHSNQPQHF.

This sequence joins TRBV28 and TRBJ2-7, with 8 bases fitting TRBD2. The V and J ends lost 7 bases and 5 bases, in that order; junction bases with no gene match: 10. This CDR3 comprises 14 residues. The germline gives CDR1 MDHEN, CDR2 SYDVKM. CDR3 residues: CASTLSGGADEQYF. The CDR3 DNA follows: TGTGCCAGCACTCTGTCGGGGGGGGCGGACGAGCAGTACTTC.

The CDR3: CASRSRDSRRGAFF. For the CDR3, the DNA is TGTGCCAGTAGAAGCCGGGACAGCCGGCGGGGAGCTTTCTTT. The rearrangement uses TRBV19 and TRBJ1-1; 7 positions match TRBD1. Germline lookup yields CDR1 LNHDA and CDR2 SQIVND (reference sequence). The CDR3 spans 14 residues. J lost 10 bases, V lost 6 bases, and 14 bases had no gene match.

V is TRBV3-1 (or the pseudogene TRBV3-2) and J is TRBJ1-1; D is unclear. The V gene lost 5 bases and the J gene lost 8 bases, with 15 bases spanning the gap. CDR3 length: 13 amino acids. Germline assignment: CDR1 LGHDT and CDR2 YNNKEL (reference sequence). For the CDR3, the DNA is TGTGCCAGCAGCACCTGGAGCCCGCCAGAAGCTTTCTTT. As protein: CASSTWSPPEAFF.

This clone was seen only a few times. This CDR3 reads CASSPLAGGQTDTQYF. The CDR3 DNA is TGTGCCAGCAGTCCCCTCGCGGGAGGGCAAACAGATACGCAGTATTTT. The chain links TRBV27 to TRBJ2-3; TRBD2 matches at 9 bases. Losses at the gene ends were 5 bases for V and 3 bases for J; bases not matched to a gene: 9. Germline loops: CDR1 MNHEY, CDR2 SMNVEV (reference sequence). This CDR3 is 16 amino acids long.

This rearrangement joins TRBV7-3 to TRBJ2-3; D is uncertain. V lost 5 bases and J lost 4, with 13 bases in between. This CDR3 region has 14 residues. The germline V gene has CDR1 SGHTA and CDR2 FQGTGA. CDR3 residues: CASSPMRGADTQYF. DNA for the CDR3: TGTGCCAGCAGCCCGATGAGAGGCGCAGATACGCAGTATTTT.

The chain carries TRBV11-2 and TRBJ2-1; 11 bases agree with TRBD2. Unmatched junction bases numbered 5, after V lost 3 bases and J lost 7 bases. Germline-derived CDR1 and CDR2 are SGHAT and FQNNGV. This CDR3 has 15 amino acids. In DNA form, the CDR3 reads TGTGCCAGCAGCTTCCTAGCGGGAGGTACAAATGAGCAGTTCTTC. This gives the protein CASSFLAGGTNEQFF. The full variable domain, completed using reference TRBV11-2 and TRBJ2-1, is EAGVAQSPRYKIIEKRQSVAFWCNPISGHATLYWYQQILGQGPKLLIQFQNNGVVDDSQLPKDRFSAERLKGVDSTLKIQPAKLEDSAVYLCASSFLAGGTNEQFFGPGTRLTVL.

In this sample, this clone turned up a few times. The chain carries TRBV7-9 and TRBJ2-7; D is possibly TRBD2 (6 bases). The V and J ends lost 3 bases and 2 bases respectively, with 14 bases between them. The CDR3 totals 15 residues. Germline CDR1 is SEHNR and CDR2 is FQNEAQ (reference sequence). As DNA, the CDR3 is TGTGCCAGCAGCTTGGGCGGGACGGCTACCTACGAGCAGTACTTC. It encodes CASSLGGTATYEQYF.

The chain recombines TRBV6-5 with TRBJ1-5, with a tentative D call TRBD1 (5 bases). The CDR3 is 15 residues long. Germline assignment: CDR1 MNHEY and CDR2 SVGAGI. V was pared by 8 bases and J by 0 bases, with 14 bases between. The CDR3 coding sequence is TGTGCCAGCGGCGACCGACAGTATAGCAATCAGCCCCAGCATTTT. As protein: CASGDRQYSNQPQHF.